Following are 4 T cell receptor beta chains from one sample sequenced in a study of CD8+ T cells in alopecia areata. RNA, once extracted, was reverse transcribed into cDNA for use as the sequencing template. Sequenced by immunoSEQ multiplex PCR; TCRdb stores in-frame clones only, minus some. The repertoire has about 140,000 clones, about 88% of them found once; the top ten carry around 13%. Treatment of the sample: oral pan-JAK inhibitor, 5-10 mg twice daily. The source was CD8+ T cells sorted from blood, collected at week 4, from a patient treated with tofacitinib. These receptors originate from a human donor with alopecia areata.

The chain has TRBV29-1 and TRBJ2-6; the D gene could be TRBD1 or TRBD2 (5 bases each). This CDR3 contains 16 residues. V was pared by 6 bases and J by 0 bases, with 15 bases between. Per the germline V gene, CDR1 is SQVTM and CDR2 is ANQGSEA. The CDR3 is CSVPRDLYSGANVLTF. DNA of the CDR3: TGCAGCGTCCCCCGGGACCTGTACTCTGGGGCCAACGTCCTGACTTTC.

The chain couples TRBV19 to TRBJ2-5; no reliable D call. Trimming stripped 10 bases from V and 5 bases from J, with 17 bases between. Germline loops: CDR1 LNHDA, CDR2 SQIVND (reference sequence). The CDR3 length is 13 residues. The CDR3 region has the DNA TGTGCCACTAAACCGGAGAATAGGGAGACCCAGTACTTC. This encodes CATKPENRETQYF.

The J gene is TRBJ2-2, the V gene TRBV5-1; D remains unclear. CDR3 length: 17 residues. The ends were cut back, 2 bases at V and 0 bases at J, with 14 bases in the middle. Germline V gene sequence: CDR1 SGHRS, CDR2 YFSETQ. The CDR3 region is CASSFTPPGANTGELFF. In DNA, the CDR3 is TGCGCCAGCAGCTTCACTCCCCCGGGCGCGAACACCGGGGAGCTGTTTTTT. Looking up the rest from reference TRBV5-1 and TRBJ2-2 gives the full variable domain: KAGVTQTPRYLIKTRGQQVTLSCSPISGHRSVSWYQQTPGQGLQFLFEYFSETQRNKGNFPGRFSGRQFSNSRSEMNVSTLELGDSALYLCASSFTPPGANTGELFFGEGSRLTVL.

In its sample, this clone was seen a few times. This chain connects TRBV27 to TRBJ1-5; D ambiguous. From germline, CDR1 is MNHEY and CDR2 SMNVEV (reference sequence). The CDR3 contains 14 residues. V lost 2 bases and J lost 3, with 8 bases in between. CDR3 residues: CASSLGDNNQPQHF. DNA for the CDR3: TGTGCCAGCAGTTTAGGGGATAACAATCAGCCCCAGCATTTT.